The clone carrying this TCR beta chain was seen repeatedly, ten times or more. TCRdb independently ran MiXCR on the PCR reads; one entry per CDR3 protein. The sample lists approximately 97,000 distinct CDR3 sequences, around 53% occurring once. The data originate from a study of CDR3 diversity in severe acne. The germline V gene has CDR1 SGHTA and CDR2 FQGNSA. The V gene end was trimmed by 2 bases and the J gene end by 6 bases; junction bases not matched to a gene: 13. This CDR3 is 17 amino acids long. The sequenced material came from blood. V is TRBV7-2 and J is TRBJ2-1; the match to TRBD2 covers 7 bases. This TCR came from a male donor with acne. The CDR3 DNA reads as TGTGCCAGCAGCTTACGTTTTGCAGCGGGATCGTCCAATGAGCAGTTCTTC. Amino acids: CASSLRFAAGSSNEQFF.